This T cell receptor (beta chain) was obtained from a study of identifying expanded T cells in peripheral blood. General study points: Roughly two-week clone count variance significantly increased as total template count grew. Differentially abundant clones: roughly 1.2 between replicates, 16.4 at around 15 days, approximately 18 at four.

Collection occurred without any documented infections or immune events in donors. About this clone itself: Its antigen is unidentified.

Clones were sequenced by immunoSEQ multiplex PCR, and TCRdb holds only the in-frame ones, with some missing. The sample has some 77,000 clones; 85% to 90% are singletons. CDR3 length equals 16 residues. Trimming took off 3 bases at V and 5 bases at J, with 19 bases between the two ends. Looked up from germline, CDR1 is SEHNR and CDR2 is FQNEAQ (reference sequence). The chain has TRBV7-9 and TRBJ2-5; a possible D gene is TRBD1 (6 bases). This clonotype was obtained from a person aged 18 to 75 in good health. Sequencing input: blood. The CDR3 loop reads CASSFLSTQGRETQYF. In DNA, the CDR3 is TGTGCCAGCAGCTTCCTATCAACACAGGGTCGTGAGACCCAGTACTTC.